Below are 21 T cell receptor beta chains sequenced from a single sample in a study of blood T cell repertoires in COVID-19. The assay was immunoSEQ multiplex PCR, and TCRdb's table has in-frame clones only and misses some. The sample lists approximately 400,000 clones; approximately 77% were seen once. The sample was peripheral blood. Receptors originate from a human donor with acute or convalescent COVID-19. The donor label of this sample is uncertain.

DNA for the CDR3: TGTGCCATCAGTGAGGAGGGACTAGCAACCTCCGAGCAGTACTTC. Translated, it gives CAISEEGLATSEQYF. The chain links TRBV10-3 to TRBJ2-7; 9 positions agree with TRBD2. In germline, CDR1 is ENHRY, CDR2 SYGVKD. The V segment lost 2 bases and the J segment 6 bases; nucleotides outside the gene matches: 8. This CDR3 spans 15 amino acids.

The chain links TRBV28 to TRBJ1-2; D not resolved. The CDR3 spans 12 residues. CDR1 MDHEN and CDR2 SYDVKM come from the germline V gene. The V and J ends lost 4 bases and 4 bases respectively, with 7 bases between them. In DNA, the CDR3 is TGTGCCAGCAGTTCCGGGTCCTATGGCTACACCTTC. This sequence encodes CASSSGSYGYTF.

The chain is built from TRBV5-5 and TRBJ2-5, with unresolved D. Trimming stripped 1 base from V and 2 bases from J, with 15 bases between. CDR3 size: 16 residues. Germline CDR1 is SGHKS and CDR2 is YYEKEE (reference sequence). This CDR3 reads CASSLFSSLQQETQYF. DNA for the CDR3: TGTGCCAGCAGCTTGTTTTCTTCGCTACAGCAAGAGACCCAGTACTTC. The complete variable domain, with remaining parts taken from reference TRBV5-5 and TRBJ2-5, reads DAGVTQSPTHLIKTRGQQVTLRCSPISGHKSVSWYQQVLGQGPQFIFQYYEKEERGRGNFPDRFSARQFPNYSSELNVNALLLGDSALYLCASSLFSSLQQETQYFGPGTRLLVL.

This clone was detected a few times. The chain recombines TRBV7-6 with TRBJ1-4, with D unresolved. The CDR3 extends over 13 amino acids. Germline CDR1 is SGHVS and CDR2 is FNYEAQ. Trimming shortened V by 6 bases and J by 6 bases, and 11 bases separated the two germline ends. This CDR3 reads CASRGQSYEKLFF. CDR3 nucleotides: TGTGCCAGCAGGGGCCAGTCATATGAAAAACTGTTTTTT. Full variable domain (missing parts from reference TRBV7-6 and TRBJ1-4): GAGVSQSPRYKVTKRGQDVALRCDPISGHVSLYWYRQALGQGPEFLTYFNYEAQQDKSGLPNDRFSAERPEGSISTLTIQRTEQRDSAMYRCASRGQSYEKLFFGSGTQLSVL.

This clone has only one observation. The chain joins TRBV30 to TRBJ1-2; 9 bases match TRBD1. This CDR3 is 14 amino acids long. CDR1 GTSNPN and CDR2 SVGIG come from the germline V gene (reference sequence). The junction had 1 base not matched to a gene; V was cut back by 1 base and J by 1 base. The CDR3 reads CAWSGTGVNYGYTF. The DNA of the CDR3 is TGTGCCTGGAGTGGGACAGGGGTTAACTATGGCTACACCTTC.

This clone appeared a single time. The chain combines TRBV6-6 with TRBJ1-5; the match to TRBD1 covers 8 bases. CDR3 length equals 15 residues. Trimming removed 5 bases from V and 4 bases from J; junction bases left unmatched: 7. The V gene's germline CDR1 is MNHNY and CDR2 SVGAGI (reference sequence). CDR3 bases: TGTGCCAGCAGTCGGGACAGGATCCCGAATCAGCCCCAGCATTTT. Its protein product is CASSRDRIPNQPQHF.

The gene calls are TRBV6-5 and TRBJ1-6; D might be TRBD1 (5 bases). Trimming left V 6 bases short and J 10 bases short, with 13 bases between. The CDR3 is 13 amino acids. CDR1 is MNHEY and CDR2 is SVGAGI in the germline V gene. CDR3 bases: TGTGCCAGCAGGGTCACTTCAGGGTCACCCCTCCACTTT. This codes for CASRVTSGSPLHF.

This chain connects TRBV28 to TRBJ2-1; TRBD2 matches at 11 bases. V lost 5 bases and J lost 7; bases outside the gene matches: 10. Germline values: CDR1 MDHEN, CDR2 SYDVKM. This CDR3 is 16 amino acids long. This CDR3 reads CASSPMTSGKTNEQFF. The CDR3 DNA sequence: TGTGCCAGCAGTCCGATGACTAGCGGGAAGACGAATGAGCAGTTCTTC.

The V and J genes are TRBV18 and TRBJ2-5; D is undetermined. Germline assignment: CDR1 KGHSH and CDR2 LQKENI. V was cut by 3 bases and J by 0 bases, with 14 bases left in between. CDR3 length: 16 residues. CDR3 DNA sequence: TGTGCCAGCTCACCGCGGATGCACGGCAACCAAGAGACCCAGTACTTC. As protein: CASSPRMHGNQETQYF.

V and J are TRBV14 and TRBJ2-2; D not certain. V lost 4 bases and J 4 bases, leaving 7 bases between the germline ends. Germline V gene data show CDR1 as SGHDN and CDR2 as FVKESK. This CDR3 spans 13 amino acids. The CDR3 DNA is TGTGCCAGCAGCCGTCTCCTCACCGGGGAGCTGTTTTTT. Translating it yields CASSRLLTGELFF.

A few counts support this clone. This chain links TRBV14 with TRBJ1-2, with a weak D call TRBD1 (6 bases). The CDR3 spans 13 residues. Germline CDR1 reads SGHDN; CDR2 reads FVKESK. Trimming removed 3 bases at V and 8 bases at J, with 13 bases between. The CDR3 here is CASSQNRVQGYTF. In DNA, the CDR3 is TGTGCCAGCAGCCAGAACAGGGTTCAAGGCTACACCTTC. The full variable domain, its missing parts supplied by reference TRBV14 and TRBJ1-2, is EAGVTQFPSHSVIEKGQTVTLRCDPISGHDNLYWYRRVMGKEIKFLLHFVKESKQDESGMPNNRFLAERTGGTYSTLKVQPAELEDSGVYFCASSQNRVQGYTFGSGTRLTVV.

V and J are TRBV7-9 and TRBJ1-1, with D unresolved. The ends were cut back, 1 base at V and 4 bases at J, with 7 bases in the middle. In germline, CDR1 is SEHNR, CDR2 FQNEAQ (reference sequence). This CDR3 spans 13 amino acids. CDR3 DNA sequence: TGTGCCAGCAGCTTAGAAACTTTCACTGAAGCTTTCTTT. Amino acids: CASSLETFTEAFF.

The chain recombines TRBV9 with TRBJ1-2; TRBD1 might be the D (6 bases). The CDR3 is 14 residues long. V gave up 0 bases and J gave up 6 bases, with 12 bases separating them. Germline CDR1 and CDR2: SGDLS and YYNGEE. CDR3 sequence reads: CASSVDGGVDGYTF. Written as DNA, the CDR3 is TGTGCCAGCAGCGTAGATGGGGGCGTGGATGGCTACACCTTC.

CDR3 region: CASSGQGRNQPQHF. For the CDR3, the DNA is TGTGCCAGCAGCGGACAGGGGCGAAATCAGCCCCAGCATTTT. This rearrangement joins TRBV2 to TRBJ1-5; 9 bases are shared with TRBD1. Unmatched junction bases numbered 4, after V lost 6 bases and J lost 4 bases. Germline V gives CDR1 SNHLY, CDR2 FYNNEI. The CDR3 runs to 14 residues.

CDR3: CASSLLALQFNSPLHF. The CDR3 DNA reads TGTGCCAGCAGCTTACTCGCGCTCCAATTTAATTCACCCCTCCACTTT. This chain uses TRBV7-9 with TRBJ1-6, with unresolved D. CDR3 size: 16 residues. Germline-derived CDR1 and CDR2 are SEHNR and FQNEAQ (reference sequence). The germline V and J ends were trimmed by 2 bases and 6 bases, with 14 bases remaining between them. Full variable domain (outside the CDR3, taken from reference TRBV7-9 and TRBJ1-6): DTGVSQNPRHKITKRGQNVTFRCDPISEHNRLYWYRQTLGQGPEFLTYFQNEAQLEKSRLLSDRFSAERPKGSFSTLEIQRTEQGDSAMYLCASSLLALQFNSPLHFGNGTRLTVT.

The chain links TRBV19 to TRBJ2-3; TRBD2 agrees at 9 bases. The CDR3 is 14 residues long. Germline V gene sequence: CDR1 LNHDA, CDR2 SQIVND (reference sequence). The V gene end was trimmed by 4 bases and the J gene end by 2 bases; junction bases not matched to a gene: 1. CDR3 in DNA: TGTGCCAGTAGTACTAGCGGGGCCACAGATACGCAGTATTTT. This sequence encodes CASSTSGATDTQYF.

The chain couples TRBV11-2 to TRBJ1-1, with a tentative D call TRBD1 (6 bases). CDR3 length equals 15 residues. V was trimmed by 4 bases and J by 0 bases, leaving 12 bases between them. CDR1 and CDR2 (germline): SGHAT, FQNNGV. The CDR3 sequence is CASSSGTFMNTEAFF. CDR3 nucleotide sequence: TGTGCCAGCAGCTCAGGGACATTCATGAACACTGAAGCTTTCTTT. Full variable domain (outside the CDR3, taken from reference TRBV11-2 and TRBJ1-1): EAGVAQSPRYKIIEKRQSVAFWCNPISGHATLYWYQQILGQGPKLLIQFQNNGVVDDSQLPKDRFSAERLKGVDSTLKIQPAKLEDSAVYLCASSSGTFMNTEAFFGQGTRLTVV.

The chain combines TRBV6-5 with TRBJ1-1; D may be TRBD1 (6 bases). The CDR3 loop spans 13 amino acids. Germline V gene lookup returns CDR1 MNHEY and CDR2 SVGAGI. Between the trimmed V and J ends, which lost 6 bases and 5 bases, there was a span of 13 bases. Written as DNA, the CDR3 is TGTGCCAGCAGAAAACAGGGTTATACTGAAGCTTTCTTT. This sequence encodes CASRKQGYTEAFF.

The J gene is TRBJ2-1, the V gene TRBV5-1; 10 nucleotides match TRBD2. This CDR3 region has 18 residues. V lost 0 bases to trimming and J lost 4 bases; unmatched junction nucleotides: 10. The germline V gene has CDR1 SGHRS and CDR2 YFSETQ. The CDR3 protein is CASSLELLAGESYNEQFF. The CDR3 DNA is TGCGCCAGCAGCTTGGAACTCCTAGCGGGAGAATCGTACAATGAGCAGTTCTTC.

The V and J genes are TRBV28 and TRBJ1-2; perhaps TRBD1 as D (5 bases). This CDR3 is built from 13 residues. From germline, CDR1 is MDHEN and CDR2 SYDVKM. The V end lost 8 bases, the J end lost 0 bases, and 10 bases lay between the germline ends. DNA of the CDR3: TGTGCCAGCCGCAGGGCAACTAACTATGGCTACACCTTC. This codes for CASRRATNYGYTF.

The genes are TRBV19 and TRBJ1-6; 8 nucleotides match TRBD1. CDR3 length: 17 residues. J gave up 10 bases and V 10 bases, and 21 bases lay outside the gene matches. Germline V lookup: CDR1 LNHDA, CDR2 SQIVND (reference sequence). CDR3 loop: CATPPRAVRGRGSPLHF. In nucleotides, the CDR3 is TGTGCCACACCACCCCGAGCGGTCAGGGGGCGAGGGTCACCCCTCCACTTT.